This T cell receptor beta chain was identified in a study of T cells in Graves' hyperthyroidism and ophthalmopathy. CDR3 length: 13 residues. Between the trimmed V and J ends, which lost 4 bases and 4 bases, there was a span of 11 bases. Germline V CDR1 and CDR2: SGHRS, YFSETQ. This clonotype was seen at least ten times. Using RNA transcripts as the source, TCR beta CDR3 regions were amplified. HTBI primers were the set used in a first-round RT-PCR of the TCR CDR3. TCRdb fed the multiplex PCR reads into MiXCR, producing one record per CDR3 protein. The sample contains about 510,000 distinct CDR3 sequences, around 15% of which appear only once.

The TCR was taken from a woman aged 40 to 50 with Graves' hyperthyroidism. The chain has TRBV5-1 and TRBJ2-5; the D is unclear. Material for sequencing was blood. This chain's CDR3 is CASSHSIGETQYF. The CDR3 DNA follows: TGCGCCAGCAGCCACTCCATCGGAGAGACCCAGTACTTC.